These 4 T cell receptor beta chains were all obtained from the same sample, sequenced in a study of blood T cells in healthy people across ages. The authors ran a second PCR of 7 to 11 cycles using a sample-barcoded 5' primer and a J-beta primer mix. TCRdb analysed the 5' RACE reads with MiXCR anew, one entry per CDR3 protein. The table has approximately 780,000 distinct CDR3 sequences, roughly 25% seen once. These sequences were also reported in another study, on T cells of mothers and their children.

The sample taken for sequencing was blood. Source of these receptors: a boy between 10 and 17 years old in good health.

This clonotype has at least ten counts. This chain uses TRBV5-1 with TRBJ1-1; D unclear. The CDR3 extends over 14 amino acids. Trimming left V 1 base short and J 3 bases short, with 10 bases between. CDR1 and CDR2 (germline): SGHRS, YFSETQ. In DNA form, the CDR3 reads TGCGCCAGCAGCTTGCTTCCATCGGACACTGAAGCTTTCTTT. It encodes CASSLLPSDTEAFF.

This clonotype was seen ten or more times. This chain connects TRBV7-6 to TRBJ2-5; D uncertain. Looked up from germline, CDR1 is SGHVS and CDR2 is FNYEAQ. This CDR3 has 13 amino acids. The V end was cut by 5 bases, the J end by 5 bases, with 12 bases between. The CDR3 nucleotides are TGTGCCAGCAGCATGAGTGGGCGGGAGACCCAGTACTTC. Encoded protein: CASSMSGRETQYF.

The chain has TRBV6-6 and TRBJ2-3, with 9 bases aligning to TRBD2. V lost 6 bases to trimming and J lost 3 bases; unmatched junction nucleotides: 10. Per the germline V gene, CDR1 is MNHNY and CDR2 is SVGAGI (reference sequence). This CDR3 is built from 16 residues. In nucleotides, the CDR3 is TGTGCCAGCAGGGTGGGACTAGCTGATTCGACAGATACGCAGTATTTT. Protein product: CASRVGLADSTDTQYF.

The V and J genes are TRBV29-1 and TRBJ1-2, with D maybe TRBD1 (6 bases). Looked up from germline, CDR1 is SQVTM and CDR2 is ANQGSEA. Between the trimmed V and J ends, which lost 1 base and 5 bases, there was a span of 11 bases. The CDR3 contains 13 residues. CDR3 sequence (DNA): TGCAGCGTTGAAGCGGGGGCGAGGTATGGCTACACCTTC. It yields the protein CSVEAGARYGYTF.